The clone carrying this T cell receptor (beta chain) was seen more than once but under ten times. What it recognizes is unknown. Using its own MiXCR run on the RT-PCR reads, TCRdb lists one record per CDR3 protein. The table shows more than 550,000 distinct CDR3 sequences, with approximately 12% occurring only once. The entry originates in a study of response to subunit inactivated influenza vaccine. Regarding the study as a whole: Every seasonal influenza vaccination brings in few new T cells, the authors suggested.

The V gene end was trimmed by 7 bases and the J gene end by 5 bases; junction bases not matched to a gene: 6. The CDR3 covers 13 residues. The V gene's germline CDR1 is DFQATT and CDR2 SNEGSKA (reference sequence). The sample in question was PBMCs from blood, obtained on the day of vaccination. This TCR was sampled from a man aged 45-60 years who received an inactivated influenza vaccine. This sequence joins TRBV20-1 and TRBJ2-5, with 11 bases that match TRBD2. The CDR3 protein is CSGLAGGGETQYF. The CDR3, as DNA: TGCAGTGGTCTAGCGGGAGGCGGGGAGACCCAGTACTTC.